These 25 T cell receptor beta chains were all obtained from the same sample, sequenced in a study of T cell clonality in common variable immunodeficiency. These receptors have no known antigen. Study findings and constraints: In common variable immunodeficiency, TCR beta chains reportedly carried fewer deletions and N-nucleotide insertions.

TCRdb keeps only in-frame clones here, not all; method: immunoSEQ multiplex PCR. The sample contains approximately 29,000 clones, none of them singletons. Sequenced input: peripheral blood mononuclear cells. These receptor sequences come from a human donor with common variable immunodeficiency.

This clone was recorded at least ten times. The sequenced fragment ends 3 residues before the CDR3 boundary, so the rest is inferred from the germline J gene. The chain uses TRBV7-2 and TRBJ2-3; 8 nucleotides match TRBD2. The length of the CDR3 is 17 residues. Germline assignment: CDR1 SGHTA and CDR2 FQGNSA. J was trimmed by 2 bases and V by 0 bases; bases with no gene match: 7. This chain's CDR3 is CASSLAPGLGDTDTQYF. Partial CDR3 DNA: TGTGCCAGCAGCTTAGCCCCGGGACTAGGGGACACAGATACG.

This clone was seen a few times. With the read ending 3 residues before the CDR3 end, the germline J gene is used to fill in that end. The V call is TRBV19, the J call TRBJ2-2, with 10 nucleotides matching TRBD1. V shed 3 bases and J 3 bases; nucleotides not matched to a gene: 4. Germline CDR1 reads LNHDA; CDR2 reads SQIVND (reference sequence). This CDR3 region has 16 residues. The CDR3 bases that were read are TGTGCCAGTAGTATTACCGGGACAGGGGACACCGGGGAG. It encodes CASSITGTGDTGE. The CDR3 as a whole reads CASSITGTGDTGELFF.

This clone was recorded many times. The read terminates 3 residues before the CDR3 end, so the remaining end is supplied by the germline J gene. The chain couples TRBV2 to TRBJ2-7; 10 positions agree with TRBD1. CDR3 length equals 16 residues. With 2 bases clipped from V and 3 bases from J, the junction kept 7 bases outside the gene matches. Per germline, CDR1 SNHLY and CDR2 FYNNEI. CDR3 loop: CASSEFGTGVIYEQYF. The sequenced part of the CDR3 DNA is TGTGCCAGCAGTGAATTTGGGACAGGGGTTATCTACGAG.

This clone ranks as medium-sized. Germline is not matched at one junction end, which may reflect a read error. CDR3: CAVRVRDNSNQPQHF. Partial CDR3 DNA: TGTGCCGTCAGGGTCAGGGACAATAGCAATCAGCCC. The chain recombines TRBV10-3 with TRBJ1-5; D is possibly TRBD1 (6 bases). The CDR3 end is not reached by the read, which stops 3 residues before it; the germline J gene fills it in. Germline loops: CDR1 ENHRY, CDR2 SYGVKD. The CDR3 contains 15 residues.

This clone was observed a handful of times. With the read ending 3 residues before the CDR3 end, the germline J gene is used to fill in that end. V is TRBV5-6 and J is TRBJ2-7; possible D gene TRBD2, 6 bases. The CDR3 contains 13 residues. CDR1 SGHDT and CDR2 YYEEEE come from the germline V gene. V was cut by 1 base and J by 6 bases, with 11 bases left in between. This CDR3 is CASSLRASVEQYF. The sequenced CDR3 bases are TGTGCCAGCAGCTTGAGGGCTAGCGTCGAG.

This clone was observed a few times. Sequencing ends 3 residues short of the CDR3 end; the germline J gene provides the rest. The V gene is TRBV5-1, the J gene TRBJ2-5; 8 nucleotides match TRBD2. Germline CDR1 and CDR2: SGHRS and YFSETQ. V lost 4 bases and J lost 5; bases outside the gene matches: 10. The CDR3 extends over 15 amino acids. CDR3 DNA, as far as it was read: TGCGCCAGCAGCCCGGGGGGGACGGCCATTGAGACC. Its protein product is CASSPGGTAIET. The entire CDR3 is CASSPGGTAIETQYF.

In this sample, this clone turned up many times. The sequenced fragment ends 3 residues before the CDR3 boundary, so the rest is inferred from the germline J gene. The rearrangement links TRBV20-1 to TRBJ1-1, with a weak D call TRBD1 (6 bases). Trimming cost V 6 bases and J 1 base, with 24 bases left between them. The CDR3 runs to 17 residues. Germline V lookup: CDR1 DFQATT, CDR2 SNEGSKA (reference sequence). The CDR3 DNA, read in part, is TGCAGTGCCCGGCGGGGGGGGCTAAGCAGCGCGAACACTGAA. This codes for CSARRGGLSSANTE. The full CDR3 protein reads CSARRGGLSSANTEAFF.

This clone came up many times. The sequence runs out 3 residues before the end of the CDR3; the remainder is reconstructed from the germline J gene. The V call is TRBV19, the J call TRBJ2-5; 7 bases are a match to TRBD1. Germline values: CDR1 LNHDA, CDR2 SQIVND (reference sequence). V trimming: 4 bases; J trimming: 5 bases; junction bases outside the gene matches: 13. The CDR3 covers 16 residues. Incomplete CDR3 DNA: TGTGCCAGTAGTAGAGGACAGGCCCCAATAATGGAGACC. It specifies CASSRGQAPIMET. The full-length CDR3 reads as CASSRGQAPIMETQYF. Full variable domain (remainder filled in from reference TRBV19 and TRBJ2-5): DGGITQSPKYLFRKEGQNVTLSCEQNLNHDAMYWYRQDPGQGLRLIYYSQIVNDFQKGDIAEGYSVSREKKESFPLTVTSAQKNPTAFYLCASSRGQAPIMETQYFGPGTRLLVL.

This clone was seen many times. The read ends 3 residues before the CDR3 terminus; that terminus is restored from the germline J gene. The chain couples TRBV28 to TRBJ2-3; D ambiguous. V was clipped by 10 bases and J by 3 bases, with 11 bases between them. Germline V gene sequence: CDR1 MDHEN, CDR2 SYDVKM. The CDR3 is made up of 12 amino acids. CDR3 loop: CAITRATDTQYF. Incomplete CDR3 DNA: TGTGCCATCACGCGAGCGACAGATACG.

As for this clone: The read ends 3 residues shy of where the CDR3 ends; the end is completed using the germline J gene. The V and J genes are TRBV19 and TRBJ1-5; D might be TRBD1 (5 bases). The CDR3 loop spans 15 amino acids. Deletions cut 6 bases from V and 0 bases from J, with 12 bases between. Germline V CDR1 and CDR2: LNHDA, SQIVND (reference sequence). The chain's CDR3 is CASRVQGSSNQPQHF. The part of the CDR3 DNA that was read is TGTGCCAGTAGAGTGCAGGGTTCTAGCAATCAGCCC.

This clone was detected a few times. The read stops 3 residues short of the end of the CDR3; the missing end is completed from the germline J gene. The J gene is TRBJ2-1, the V gene TRBV18; 10 positions agree with TRBD2. CDR3 length: 16 amino acids. Germline V CDR1 and CDR2: KGHSH, LQKENI. V shed 1 base and J 9 bases; nucleotides not matched to a gene: 9. The covered CDR3 bases are TGTGCCAGCTCACCACATAGGCTAGCGGGAGTAAGTGAG. Translating it yields CASSPHRLAGVSE. In full, the CDR3 reads CASSPHRLAGVSEQFF.

The table lists this clone with many counts. The sequence runs out 3 residues before the end of the CDR3; the remainder is reconstructed from the germline J gene. The rearrangement links TRBV2 to TRBJ2-3; 10 bases are a match to TRBD1. The CDR3 totals 15 residues. Germline CDR1 SNHLY, CDR2 FYNNEI. J was trimmed by 4 bases and V by 6 bases; bases with no gene match: 7. The DNA read from the CDR3 is TGTGCCAGCAGCAGGGACAGGGGCAGCGCAGATACG. Its protein product is CASSRDRGSADT. The entire CDR3 is CASSRDRGSADTQYF. Full variable domain (rest looked up from reference TRBV2 and TRBJ2-3): EPEVTQTPSHQVTQMGQEVILRCVPISNHLYFYWYRQILGQKVEFLVSFYNNEISEKSEIFDDQFSVERPDGSNFTLKIRSTKLEDSAMYFCASSRDRGSADTQYFGPGTRLTVL.

This clone was observed a few times. The read falls 3 residues short of the CDR3 end, and the missing part is taken from the germline J gene. The chain has TRBV6-1 and TRBJ2-5, with TRBD2 as a possible D gene (7 bases). Germline CDR1 reads MNHNS; CDR2 reads SASEGT. With 0 bases removed from V and 4 bases from J, the gap between germline ends came to 15 bases. The CDR3 loop spans 16 amino acids. CDR3: CASSEAHGGLGETQYF. The sequenced part of the CDR3 DNA is TGTGCCAGCAGTGAAGCGCACGGGGGGCTGGGAGAGACC.

In its sample, this clone was seen many times. The read falls 3 residues short of the CDR3 end, and the missing part is taken from the germline J gene. The chain couples TRBV20-1 to TRBJ2-2; maybe TRBD2 (6 bases). Germline V gives CDR1 DFQATT, CDR2 SNEGSKA (reference sequence). CDR3 length: 13 amino acids. The ends were cut back, 1 base at V and 7 bases at J, with 10 bases in the middle. CDR3 amino acids: CSARGTTLGELFF. The DNA read from the CDR3 is TGCAGTGCTAGAGGGACTACACTCGGGGAG.

This clone appeared many times. The sequenced CDR3 bases are TGCAGCGTTACAGGGTTCACTGAA. Translated: CSVTGFTE. The whole CDR3 protein reads CSVTGFTEAFF. The chain couples TRBV29-1 to TRBJ1-1, with a possible D match to TRBD1 (6 bases). The sequenced fragment ends 3 residues before the CDR3 boundary, so the rest is inferred from the germline J gene. The CDR3 is 11 amino acids. V was pared by 5 bases and J by 4 bases, with 8 bases between. Germline lookup yields CDR1 SQVTM and CDR2 ANQGSEA.

Only a few counts were recorded for this clone. The read halts 3 residues ahead of the CDR3 end, with the missing end drawn from the germline J gene. The chain has TRBV19 and TRBJ1-3; the D is unclear. The V end lost 8 bases, the J end lost 4 bases, and 15 bases lay between the germline ends. Germline loops: CDR1 LNHDA, CDR2 SQIVND (reference sequence). This CDR3 is built from 14 residues. The CDR3 sequence: CASGTRLPGNTIYF. CDR3 DNA, as far as it was read: TGTGCCAGTGGTACCCGACTCCCCGGAAACACC.

In this sample, this clone turned up many times. From the germline J gene comes the end of the CDR3, since the read stops 3 residues before it. The chain joins TRBV29-1 to TRBJ2-1, with D possibly matching TRBD2 (5 bases). CDR3 size: 12 residues. CDR1 is SQVTM, CDR2 ANQGSEA, per germline. V lost 3 bases to trimming and J lost 7 bases, with 10 bases between them. CDR3 residues: CSVEGTGNEQFF. The CDR3 bases that were read are TGCAGCGTTGAGGGTACGGGGAATGAG.

A word on this clone: The read ends 3 residues early relative to the CDR3; the germline J gene fills the gap. This sequence joins TRBV19 and TRBJ1-1; D is ambiguous. Germline CDR1 LNHDA, CDR2 SQIVND (reference sequence). V was cut by 4 bases and J by 0 bases, with 15 bases left in between. This CDR3 has 16 amino acids. CDR3 sequence reads: CASSSFLRLMNTEAFF. The sequenced CDR3 bases are TGTGCCAGTAGTAGCTTTTTGCGGCTCATGAACACTGAA.

This clone was found a few times. A much larger clone differs by one base, so this may be a read error. The CDR3 end is not reached by the read, which stops 3 residues before it; the germline J gene fills it in. V is TRBV2 and J is TRBJ1-5; 8 bases are shared with TRBD1. The V gene's germline CDR1 is SNHLY and CDR2 FYNNEI. The CDR3 runs to 14 residues. Trimming cost V 4 bases and J 7 bases; bases outside gene matches: 6. CDR3 DNA, as far as it was read: TGTGCCAGCAGTGCACAGGGGGGACAGCAGCCC. Amino acids: CASSAQGGQQP. The whole CDR3 protein is CASSAQGGQQPQHF.

A word on this clone: The read terminates 3 residues before the CDR3 end, so the remaining end is supplied by the germline J gene. The chain recombines TRBV6-1 with TRBJ2-3, with D tentatively TRBD1 (6 bases). The CDR3 covers 14 residues. The ends were cut back, 3 bases at V and 1 base at J, with 8 bases in the middle. Per the germline V gene, CDR1 is MNHNS and CDR2 is SASEGT. CDR3: CASSDRGRTDTQYF. Incomplete CDR3 DNA: TGTGCCAGCAGTGACAGGGGACGCACAGATACG.

This clone was seen ten or more times. The read terminates 3 residues before the CDR3 end, so the remaining end is supplied by the germline J gene. V usage is TRBV19 and J usage is TRBJ1-6, with 7 bases lining up with TRBD1. CDR1 is LNHDA and CDR2 is SQIVND in the germline V gene (reference sequence). The CDR3 has 15 amino acids. V lost 6 bases and J lost 10; bases outside the gene matches: 12. Incomplete CDR3 DNA: TGTGCCAGTAGCCTCCAAACAGGGGATGGATCACCC. It translates to CASSLQTGDGSP. In full, the CDR3 reads CASSLQTGDGSPLHF.

Notes on this clone: The read ends 3 residues early relative to the CDR3; the germline J gene fills the gap. The chain links TRBV20-1 to TRBJ2-1; D not certain. The V end was cut by 1 base, the J end by 8 bases, with 3 bases between. The CDR3 is made up of 10 amino acids. Germline values: CDR1 DFQATT, CDR2 SNEGSKA (reference sequence). Partial CDR3 DNA: TGCAGTGCTAGAGCGGATGAG. This sequence encodes CSARADE. The complete CDR3 protein is CSARADEQFF.

This clone was recorded many times. The CDR3 is cut off 3 residues early in the read; its end comes from the germline J gene. The chain is built from TRBV7-8 and TRBJ2-7, with 10 bases that match TRBD1. Per germline, CDR1 SGHVS and CDR2 FQNEAQ. CDR3 length equals 15 residues. With V trimmed by 1 base and J by 6 bases, 6 bases remained unmatched. The DNA read from the CDR3 is TGTGCCAGCAGCTTAGTTGGGACAGGGGCCTTCGAG. Amino acids: CASSLVGTGAFE. The entire CDR3 is CASSLVGTGAFEQYF. The full variable domain, rest sourced from reference TRBV7-8 and TRBJ2-7, is GAGVSQSPRYKVAKRGQDVALRCDPISGHVSLFWYQQALGQGPEFLTYFQNEAQLDKSGLPSDRFFAERPEGSVSTLKIQRTQQEDSAVYLCASSLVGTGAFEQYFGPGTRLTVT.

The sample holds many counts of this clone. The CDR3 goes on 3 residues after the read ends, and that part is filled in from the germline J gene. This chain uses TRBV18 with TRBJ2-5, with 7 positions matching TRBD2. With 1 base clipped from V and 1 base from J, the junction kept 12 bases outside the gene matches. Looked up from germline, CDR1 is KGHSH and CDR2 is LQKENI. CDR3 size: 18 residues. The sequenced part of the CDR3 DNA is TGTGCCAGCTCACCACTCAAGAAGGGGAGGGGTACCCAAGAGACC. Translation: CASSPLKKGRGTQET. The full CDR3 protein reads CASSPLKKGRGTQETQYF.

This clone was seen ten or more times. The read stops 3 residues short of the end of the CDR3; the missing end is completed from the germline J gene. The chain combines TRBV14 with TRBJ1-6; weak D call: TRBD1 (5 bases). Per germline, CDR1 SGHDN and CDR2 FVKESK. Trimming left V 0 bases short and J 9 bases short, with 12 bases between. CDR3 size: 15 residues. The CDR3 loop is CASSQDPGLGSPLHF. The covered CDR3 bases are TGTGCCAGCAGCCAAGATCCAGGGTTGGGTTCACCC.